This T cell receptor beta chain was sequenced for a study of T-cell memory formation after mild COVID-19. The wider study: The TCR clusters were mostly specific to one donor. General study findings and limits: Contracting clones from day 15 to 85 had balanced CD4/CD8; later expanders favoured CD4+.

This clonotype was seen more than once but under ten times. Its antigen is not known. V lost 4 bases and J 4 bases, leaving 10 bases between the germline ends. The CDR3 extends over 13 amino acids. Looked up from germline, CDR1 is MNHNY and CDR2 is SVGAGI (reference sequence). TCRdb reprocessed the 5' RACE reads via MiXCR and lists one record per CDR3 protein. The sample records roughly 410,000 distinct CDR3 sequences, roughly a quarter being singletons. This TCR was sampled from an adult woman who had mild COVID-19 (a few samples of this study predate the infection). Cell type and time point are not known. The rearrangement joins TRBV6-6 to TRBJ1-1, with D possibly matching TRBD1 (5 bases). The material sequenced was PBMCs or a T cell subset sorted from them (not recorded which). In nucleotides, the CDR3 is TGTGCCAGCAGTTTTGGAGGGGTCACTGAAGCTTTCTTT. This sequence encodes CASSFGGVTEAFF.